Below, one TCR beta chain is given with its context. The entry originates in a study of shared clonotypes between healthy human individuals. Assay: immunoSEQ multiplex PCR; the TCRdb copy retains only in-frame clones and omits some. The profile covers about 1.1 million clones, with 75% to 80% appearing a single time and 0.5% to 0.6% taken by the ten largest. V was clipped by 5 bases and J by 7 bases, with 21 bases between them. The length of the CDR3 is 15 residues. The germline V gene has CDR1 SGHNT and CDR2 YENEEA. Input material: memory CD4+ T cells from PBMCs. Subset specified: CD45RA-negative fraction. The chain uses TRBV11-3 and TRBJ2-7, with D maybe TRBD2 (5 bases). This TCR was recovered from a man between 18 and 29 years old in good health. Some clones in this sample may be carry-over from other donors' samples. The CDR3 spells CASSPQPTPPGEQYF. The CDR3 nucleotides read TGTGCCAGCAGCCCCCAACCGACCCCACCGGGGGAGCAGTACTTC.